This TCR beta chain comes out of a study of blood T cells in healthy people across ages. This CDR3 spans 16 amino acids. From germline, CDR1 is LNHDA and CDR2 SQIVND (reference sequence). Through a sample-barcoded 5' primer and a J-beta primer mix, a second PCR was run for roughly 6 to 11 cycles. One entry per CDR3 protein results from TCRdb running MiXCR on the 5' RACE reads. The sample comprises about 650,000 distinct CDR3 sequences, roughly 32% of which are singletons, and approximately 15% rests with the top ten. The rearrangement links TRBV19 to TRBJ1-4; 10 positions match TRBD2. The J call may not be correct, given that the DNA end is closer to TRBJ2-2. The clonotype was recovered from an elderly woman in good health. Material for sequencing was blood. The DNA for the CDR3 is TGTGCCAGTAGGACGACTAGCGGGTCGAACACCGGGGAGCTGTTTTTT. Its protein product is CASRTTSGSNTGELFF.